Sequencing of this T cell receptor beta chain was carried out in a study of human T cells and chemical hapten exposure. TCRdb processed the RACE reads anew with MiXCR; each CDR3 protein has one entry. Counted here are fewer than 150,000 distinct CDR3 sequences, about an eighth occurring once; the ten biggest clones make up more than 1.1%. Time point noted: patch test 2, 6 weeks after DPC sensitization. The treatment was: therapeutic diphenylcyclopropenone sensitization with weekly scalp DPC. The CDR3 covers 15 residues. Germline CDR1 is LGHDT and CDR2 is YNNKEL (reference sequence). V was clipped by 1 base and J by 4 bases, with 10 bases between them. There are a few counts of this clonotype.

This clonotype originated in a woman in her forties or fifties with alopecia areata. Some clones in this sample may be carry-over from other donors' samples. The sequencing used whole blood, collected in connection with sensitization to the hapten diphenylcyclopropenone (DPC). The chain carries TRBV3-1 and TRBJ2-2, with D perhaps given as TRBD1 or TRBD2 (6 bases each). The CDR3 sequence: CASSQGRGRTGELFF. The CDR3 DNA sequence: TGTGCCAGCAGCCAAGGACGGGGGCGCACCGGGGAGCTGTTTTTT. Looking up the rest from reference TRBV3-1 and TRBJ2-2 gives the full variable domain: DTAVSQTPKYLVTQMGNDKSIKCEQNLGHDTMYWYKQDSKKFLKIMFSYNNKELIINETVPNRFSPKSPDKAHLNLHINSLELGDSAVYFCASSQGRGRTGELFFGEGSRLTVL.